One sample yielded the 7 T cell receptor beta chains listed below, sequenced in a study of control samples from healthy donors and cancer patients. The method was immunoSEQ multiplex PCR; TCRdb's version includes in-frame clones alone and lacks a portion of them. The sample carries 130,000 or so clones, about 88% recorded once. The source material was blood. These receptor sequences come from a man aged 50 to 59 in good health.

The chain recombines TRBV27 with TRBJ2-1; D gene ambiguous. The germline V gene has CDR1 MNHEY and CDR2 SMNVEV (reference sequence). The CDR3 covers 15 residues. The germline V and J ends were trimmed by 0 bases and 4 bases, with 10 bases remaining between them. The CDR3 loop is CASSLSDSLYNEQFF. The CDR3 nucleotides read TGTGCCAGCAGTTTATCCGACTCCCTGTACAATGAGCAGTTCTTC.

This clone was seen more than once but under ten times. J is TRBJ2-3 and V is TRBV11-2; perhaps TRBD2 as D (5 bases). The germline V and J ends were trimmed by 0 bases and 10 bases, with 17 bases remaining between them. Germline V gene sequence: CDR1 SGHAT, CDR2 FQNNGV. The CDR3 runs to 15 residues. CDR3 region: CASSLDASGWGAQYF. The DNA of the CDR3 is TGTGCCAGCAGCTTAGATGCCAGCGGCTGGGGTGCGCAGTATTTT.

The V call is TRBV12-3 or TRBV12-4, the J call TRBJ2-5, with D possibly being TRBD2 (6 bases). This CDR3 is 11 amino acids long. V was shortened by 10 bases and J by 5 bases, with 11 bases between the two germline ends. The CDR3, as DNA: TGTGCCACCGGGCGGGGCGAGACCCAGTACTTC. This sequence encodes CATGRGETQYF.

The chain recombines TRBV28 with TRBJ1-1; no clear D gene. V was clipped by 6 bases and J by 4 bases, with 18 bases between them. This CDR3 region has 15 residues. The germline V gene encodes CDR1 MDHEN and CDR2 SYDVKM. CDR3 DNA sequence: TGTGCCAGCAGCGGGCGGGAAAAGGGTAGCACTGAAGCTTTCTTT. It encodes CASSGREKGSTEAFF.

CDR3 protein: CASSLEDRETETQYF. The CDR3 nucleotides read TGTGCCAGCAGCTTAGAGGACAGGGAGACGGAGACCCAGTACTTC. The chain carries TRBV11-2 and TRBJ2-5; 8 bases fit TRBD1. V gave up 0 bases and J gave up 5 bases; unmatched junction bases: 5. The CDR3 has 15 amino acids. Germline loops: CDR1 SGHAT, CDR2 FQNNGV.

CDR3 sequence (DNA): TGTGCCAGCAGTTACCCCCGAGGGGTGGTGGGGACCGGGGAGCTGTTTTTT. This sequence encodes CASSYPRGVVGTGELFF. The V gene is TRBV6-2 or TRBV6-3, the J gene TRBJ2-2; D tentatively fits TRBD1 or TRBD2 (5 bases each). CDR1 is MNHEY, CDR2 SVGEGT, per germline. The CDR3 loop spans 17 amino acids. Trimming pared 2 bases from V and 5 bases from J, leaving 18 bases between.

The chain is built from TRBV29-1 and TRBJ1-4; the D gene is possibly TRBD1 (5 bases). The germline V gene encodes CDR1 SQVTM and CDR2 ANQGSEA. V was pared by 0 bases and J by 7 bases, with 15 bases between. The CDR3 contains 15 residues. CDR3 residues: CSVEEGQGLFEKLFF. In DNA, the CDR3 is TGCAGCGTTGAAGAAGGACAAGGGCTGTTTGAAAAACTGTTTTTT.